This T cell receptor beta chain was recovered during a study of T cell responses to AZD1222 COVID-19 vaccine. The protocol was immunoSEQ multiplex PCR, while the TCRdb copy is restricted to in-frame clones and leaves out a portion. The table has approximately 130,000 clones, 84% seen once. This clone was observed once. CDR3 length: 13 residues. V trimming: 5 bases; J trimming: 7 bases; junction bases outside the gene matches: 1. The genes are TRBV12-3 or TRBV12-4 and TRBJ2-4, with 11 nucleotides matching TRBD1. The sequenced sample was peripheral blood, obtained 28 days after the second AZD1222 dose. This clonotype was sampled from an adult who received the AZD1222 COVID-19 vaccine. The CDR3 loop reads CASSGTGGNIQYF. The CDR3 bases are TGTGCCAGCAGTGGGACAGGGGGGAACATTCAGTACTTC.